This passage covers 15 T cell receptor beta chains from one sample sequenced in a study of early T cells in non-severe SARS-CoV-2 infection. TCRdb called the 5' RACE reads again in MiXCR, with one record for every CDR3 protein. The repertoire consists of tens of thousands of distinct CDR3 sequences, with around 15% occurring once and the leading ten covering roughly 3%. Sequences were obtained from whole blood. These receptor sequences come from an adult who was a healthcare worker with PCR-confirmed SARS-CoV-2 infection or an uninfected control (not recorded which).

This clonotype has more than one count but fewer than ten. The chain joins TRBV11-1 to TRBJ2-5; 13 nucleotides align to TRBD2. The CDR3 totals 16 residues. Trimming cost V 6 bases and J 5 bases; bases outside gene matches: 9. Germline loops: CDR1 SGHAT, CDR2 FQDESV (reference sequence). CDR3 coding DNA: TGTGCCAGCAGTCCCCGACTAGCGGGAGGAAGGGAGACCCAGTACTTC. It specifies CASSPRLAGGRETQYF.

This clonotype was counted at least ten times. This sequence joins TRBV19 and TRBJ2-1, with 7 bases aligning to TRBD2. Trimming removed 7 bases from V and 0 bases from J; junction bases left unmatched: 9. This CDR3 spans 16 amino acids. Per the germline V gene, CDR1 is LNHDA and CDR2 is SQIVND (reference sequence). As DNA, the CDR3 is TGTGCCAGTACCCTTTCAGCGGGGAGCTCCTACAATGAGCAGTTCTTC. This sequence encodes CASTLSAGSSYNEQFF.

The chain carries TRBV5-1 and TRBJ2-3; D might be TRBD1 (5 bases). This CDR3 has 16 amino acids. The germline gives CDR1 SGHRS, CDR2 YFSETQ. V was pared by 4 bases and J by 4 bases, with 19 bases between. CDR3 DNA sequence: TGCGCCAGCAGCCCATACAGGTCCTACCCTCCAGATACGCAGTATTTT. It translates to CASSPYRSYPPDTQYF.

The sample holds a few counts of this clonotype. The V call is TRBV29-1, the J call TRBJ2-5, with D perhaps matching TRBD1 or TRBD2 (5 bases each). The CDR3 has 11 amino acids. The germline V gene has CDR1 SQVTM and CDR2 ANQGSEA. V shed 7 bases and J shed 5 bases, with 11 bases lying between them. Written as DNA, the CDR3 is TGCAGCGGAAGGGACCTCGAGACCCAGTACTTC. Its translation is CSGRDLETQYF.

Details on this clonotype: Given a much more abundant clone one base away, this may be a read error. The J gene is TRBJ2-6, the V gene TRBV12-3 or TRBV12-4, with D perhaps TRBD2 (5 bases). This CDR3 is built from 16 residues. CDR3 residues: CVSRLAEGSGANVLTF. The CDR3 DNA sequence: TGTGTCAGCAGATTGGCCGAGGGCTCTGGGGCCAACGTCCTGACTTTC.

The genes are TRBV11-2 and TRBJ1-6; perhaps TRBD1 as D (6 bases). The CDR3 loop spans 14 amino acids. The germline V gene has CDR1 SGHAT and CDR2 FQNNGV. Trimming removed 1 base from V and 7 bases from J, with 8 bases in between. CDR3 loop: CASSLARGNSPLHF. The CDR3 nucleotides read TGTGCCAGCAGCTTAGCCAGGGGAAATTCACCCCTCCACTTT.

V gene TRBV3-1 combines with J gene TRBJ2-7; a weak D match, TRBD1 (5 bases). The CDR3 is made up of 13 amino acids. The V end was cut by 3 bases, the J end by 2 bases, with 8 bases between. Germline CDR1 is LGHDT and CDR2 is YNNKEL (reference sequence). The CDR3 bases are TGTGCCAGCAGCCATTCAGGGCCCTACGAGCAGTACTTC. Translation gives CASSHSGPYEQYF.

The gene calls are TRBV21-1 and TRBJ2-7; the table's D call TRBD1 went unverified against the DNA. TRBV21-1 is labeled a pseudogene. CDR3 size: 12 residues. The CDR3 here is CASGQGLYEQYF. For the CDR3, the DNA is TGTGCCTCTGGACAGGGCCTCTACGAGCAGTACTTC.

The rearrangement uses TRBV18 and TRBJ2-1; tentative D call: TRBD2 (6 bases). Germline V CDR1 and CDR2: KGHSH, LQKENI. V lost 2 bases to trimming and J lost 3 bases, with 11 bases between them. The CDR3 is 15 amino acids. The CDR3 DNA reads as TGTGCCAGCTCACCAGGCGGGATGAGCTACAATGAGCAGTTCTTC. Translation gives CASSPGGMSYNEQFF.

The V gene is TRBV2, the J gene TRBJ1-2; 10 bases agree with TRBD1. This CDR3 is 16 amino acids long. J gave up 7 bases and V 0 bases, and 8 bases lay outside the gene matches. CDR1 and CDR2 (germline): SNHLY, FYNNEI. DNA of the CDR3: TGTGCCAGCAGTGAAGCGCGGAGACAGGGGGCCGTTGGCTACACCTTC. It codes for CASSEARRQGAVGYTF.

This chain links TRBV5-4 with TRBJ1-2; 8 bases fit TRBD1. Germline lookup yields CDR1 SGHNT and CDR2 YYREEE (reference sequence). The V and J ends lost 5 bases and 4 bases, in that order; junction bases with no gene match: 7. The CDR3 totals 14 residues. CDR3 residues: CASSIRTGPYGYTF. The CDR3 coding sequence is TGTGCCAGCAGTATTCGGACAGGGCCCTATGGCTACACCTTC.

This clonotype occurred a few times. The rearrangement links TRBV10-3 to TRBJ2-3; D is possibly TRBD2 (6 bases). The CDR3 length is 13 residues. Germline V gives CDR1 ENHRY, CDR2 SYGVKD. The ends were cut back, 11 bases at V and 2 bases at J, with 14 bases in the middle. The CDR3 here is CAGGTSVTDTQYF. For the CDR3, the DNA is TGTGCCGGGGGGACTTCTGTCACAGATACGCAGTATTTT.

V is TRBV11-2 and J is TRBJ2-7; D perhaps matches TRBD1 (5 bases). The CDR3 runs 14 residues. V was cut by 4 bases and J by 2 bases, with 12 bases left in between. The germline V gene encodes CDR1 SGHAT and CDR2 FQNNGV. The CDR3 DNA reads as TGTGCCAGCAGCTCCCTCAAGGGGACCTACGAGCAGTACTTC. It is translated as CASSSLKGTYEQYF.

The sample holds many counts of this clonotype. V is TRBV2 and J is TRBJ2-3; 10 nucleotides align to TRBD1. Germline-derived CDR1 and CDR2 are SNHLY and FYNNEI. V was pared by 8 bases and J by 2 bases, with 7 bases of the junction left unmatched. The length of the CDR3 is 15 residues. The CDR3 nucleotides read TGTGCCAGCGGCCGGGACAGGGGAGCCACAGATACGCAGTATTTT. Translated: CASGRDRGATDTQYF.

This clonotype was detected only a few times. The J gene is TRBJ2-1, the V gene TRBV12-3 or TRBV12-4, with D perhaps assigned TRBD1 or TRBD2 (5 bases each). This CDR3 has 15 amino acids. Trimming removed 1 base from V and 2 bases from J, with 9 bases in between. In nucleotides, the CDR3 is TGTGCCAGCAGTTTAGGGCTGGGACCCTACAATGAGCAGTTCTTC. Its translation is CASSLGLGPYNEQFF.